This T cell receptor beta chain was observed in a study of T cells in Graves' hyperthyroidism and ophthalmopathy. Each ophthalmopathy patient scored at least 3 on the Clinical Activity Score and at least 4 on NOSPECS grade, with duration under 3 months. The CDR3 spans 15 residues. With 3 bases removed from V and 5 bases from J, the gap between germline ends came to 14 bases. From RNA transcripts, TCR beta CDR3 regions were amplified. Researchers ran a first-round RT-PCR on the TCR CDR3 using the HTBI primer set. TCRdb independently ran MiXCR on the multiplex PCR reads; one entry per CDR3 protein. The sample lists 450,000 to 650,000 distinct CDR3 sequences; more than 13% were seen once. This clonotype was detected many times.

The chain recombines TRBV12-3 or TRBV12-4 with TRBJ1-5, with D perhaps TRBD1 (5 bases). The TCR sequence derives from a young woman with Graves' ophthalmopathy. The sequenced sample consisted of blood. As DNA, the CDR3 is TGTGCCAGCAGTTTTCTTCCGGGGCCAGATCAGCCCCAGCATTTT. Amino acid sequence: CASSFLPGPDQPQHF.